A selection of T cell receptor beta chains follows, all from one sample in a study of shared clonotypes between healthy human individuals. Sequenced by immunoSEQ multiplex PCR; TCRdb stores in-frame clones only, minus some. Here the sample spans 600,000 or so clones, 85% to 95% being singletons. Sequencing was performed on naive CD8+ T cells sorted from blood. These receptors were obtained from a woman in her 30s in good health. The CDR3 runs from the conserved cysteine through the conserved F or W. The D gene is left open where the match is weak. Clone size is shown for a subset of rows, as once, few, many or a class of expanded clone.

j_gene	v_gene	d_gene	abundance	CDR3aa	CDR3nt
TRBJ1-1	TRBV7-8	-	-	CASSFEHGSFLTEAFF	TGTGCCAGCAGCTTTGAGCATGGGTCTTTTTTAACTGAAGCTTTCTTT
TRBJ2-1	TRBV7-8	TRBD2	-	CASSQAGGSYNEQFF	TGTGCCAGCAGCCAAGCGGGAGGTTCCTACAATGAGCAGTTCTTC
TRBJ2-3	TRBV5-6	-	-	CASSFGTGTDTQYF	TGTGCCAGCAGCTTTGGGACTGGAACAGATACGCAGTATTTT
TRBJ2-2	TRBV5-4	TRBD1	-	CASSSLKGQGNTGELFF	TGTGCCAGCAGCTCGCTTAAGGGACAGGGGAACACCGGGGAGCTGTTTTTT
TRBJ2-7	TRBV27	-	-	CASSLMGGEQYF	TGTGCCAGCAGTTTAATGGGGGGCGAGCAGTACTTC
TRBJ1-2	TRBV9	-	-	CASNSAGSYGYTF	TGTGCCAGCAATTCAGCAGGCAGCTATGGCTACACCTTC
TRBJ2-3	TRBV4-1	-	-	CASSRLPSVPDTQYF	TGCGCCAGCAGCCGACTTCCTAGCGTCCCAGATACGCAGTATTTT
TRBJ1-1	TRBV10-2	-	-	CASRGVEAFF	TGCGCCAGCAGGGGGGTCGAAGCTTTCTTT
TRBJ2-2	TRBV27	TRBD2	once	CASSLVLAGGSNTGELFF	TGTGCCAGCAGTTTGGTACTAGCGGGAGGTTCGAACACCGGGGAGCTGTTTTTT
TRBJ2-5	TRBV18	TRBD2	-	CASSRAAGVRETQYF	TGTGCCAGCTCACGGGCAGCGGGAGTGAGGGAGACCCAGTACTTC
TRBJ1-5	TRBV27	-	-	CASSWGGPNQPQHF	TGTGCCAGCAGTTGGGGGGGACCCAATCAGCCCCAGCATTTT
TRBJ2-7	TRBV2	-	few	CASSEANSYEQYF	TGTGCCAGCAGTGAAGCAAACTCCTACGAGCAGTACTTC
TRBJ2-3	TRBV7-8	-	once	CASSRVSTDTQYF	TGTGCCAGCTCCCGGGTTAGCACAGATACGCAGTATTTT
TRBJ2-5	TRBV6-1	-	-	CASSGRVKGLRETQYF	TGTGCCAGCAGTGGAAGAGTCAAGGGACTCAGGGAGACCCAGTACTTC
TRBJ2-3	TRBV27	TRBD2	once	CASRRGVGGSMVDTQYF	TGTGCCAGCAGGCGAGGTGTGGGCGGGAGTATGGTAGATACGCAGTATTTT
TRBJ2-1	TRBV5-4	-	-	CASSLEFGLEQFF	TGTGCCAGCAGCTTAGAATTCGGGTTGGAGCAGTTCTTC
TRBJ2-3	TRBV7-3	TRBD2	-	CASSFSGRVIDTQYF	TGTGCCAGCAGCTTTAGCGGGAGGGTTATAGATACGCAGTATTTT
TRBJ1-2	TRBV19	-	once	CASSIVGSADGYTF	TGTGCCAGTAGTATAGTTGGGTCGGCGGATGGCTACACCTTC
TRBJ2-5	TRBV4-2	-	-	CASSQARQETQYF	TGTGCCAGCAGCCAAGCACGCCAAGAGACCCAGTACTTC
TRBJ1-2	TRBV19	-	once	CASRPPGPTGYTF	TGTGCCAGTAGACCTCCGGGTCCTACGGGCTACACCTTC
TRBJ1-2	TRBV27	-	-	CASSSTGTGFGYTF	TGTGCCAGCAGTTCGACCGGCACGGGGTTCGGCTACACCTTC
TRBJ2-7	TRBV7-9	TRBD2	-	CASSLGTSGGSYEQYF	TGTGCCAGCAGCTTAGGTACGAGCGGGGGTTCCTACGAGCAGTACTTC
TRBJ1-3	TRBV4-1	TRBD1	-	CASSLLTGDGNTIYF	TGCGCCAGCAGCCTTTTGACAGGGGATGGAAACACCATATATTTT
TRBJ2-7	TRBV13	-	-	CASSFPGAPYEQYF	TGTGCCAGCAGCTTCCCGGGGGCCCCGTACGAGCAGTACTTC
TRBJ2-7	TRBV14	-	-	CASSQGGPQSYEQYF	TGTGCCAGCAGCCAAGGGGGACCTCAATCCTACGAGCAGTACTTC
TRBJ1-2	TRBV25-1	TRBD1	-	CASSETGGANGYTF	TGTGCCAGCAGTGAGACAGGGGGCGCAAATGGCTACACCTTC
TRBJ2-7	TRBV9	TRBD2	-	CASSVGGPRAGAHEQYF	TGTGCCAGCAGCGTAGGAGGGCCCAGGGCGGGAGCCCACGAGCAGTACTTC
TRBJ2-1	TRBV19	TRBD2	-	CASSNIAGVSNEQFF	TGTGCCAGTAGTAATATAGCGGGAGTGAGCAATGAGCAGTTCTTC
TRBJ2-2	TRBV7-9	-	-	CASSLEAAGNTGELFF	TGTGCCAGCAGCTTAGAAGCAGCGGGGAACACCGGGGAGCTGTTTTTT
TRBJ1-5	TRBV2	TRBD1	-	CATGRTGRGYNQPQHF	TGTGCCACCGGGCGGACAGGGCGCGGATACAATCAGCCCCAGCATTTT
TRBJ1-1	TRBV27	TRBD1	-	CASSSQGGGTEAFF	TGTGCCAGCAGTTCCCAGGGGGGCGGCACTGAAGCTTTCTTT